This T cell receptor (beta chain) came from a study of blood T cell repertoires in COVID-19. Sequencing used immunoSEQ multiplex PCR; TCRdb keeps in-frame clones, though not all of them. The repertoire includes 250,000 or so clones, about 89% of them detected once, and just under 9% sits in the top ten. The CDR3 is made up of 18 amino acids. V lost 1 base to trimming and J lost 3 bases; unmatched junction nucleotides: 9. CDR1 MNHNS and CDR2 SASEGT come from the germline V gene. V gene TRBV6-1 combines with J gene TRBJ1-5, with 10 bases that match TRBD1. Sequenced sample: peripheral blood. This sequence was found in a man in his forties with active or convalescent COVID-19. The CDR3: CASSEVPGTGEINQPQHF. CDR3 DNA sequence: TGTGCCAGCAGTGAAGTCCCCGGGACAGGGGAGATCAATCAGCCCCAGCATTTT.